This is a list of T cell receptor beta chains from one sample in a study of CD8+ T cells in alopecia areata. TCRdb keeps only in-frame clones here, not all; method: immunoSEQ multiplex PCR. There are about 200,000 clones in the sample; about 56% occur only once, and approximately 4.9% lies in the top ten. Sequenced: CD8+ T cells sorted from blood. The receptors here all came from a human donor in good health. The CDR3 runs from the conserved cysteine through the conserved F or W. The D gene is left open where the match is weak. The size entry is marked missing in some rows and otherwise reads once, few, many or a size class.

>.|TRBV6-5|TRBJ1-5|.
TGTGCCAGCAGTTCCGGGACACGCAATCAGCCCCAGCATTTT
CASSSGTRNQPQHF
>.|TRBV27|TRBJ2-1|TRBD2
TGTGCCAGCACACTAAGGGGCGGGGGGGCCAGCAATGAGCAGTTCTTC
CASTLRGGGASNEQFF
>few|TRBV29-1|TRBJ1-2|.
TGCAGCGTTTTTAATTCCGGGACGGATCGACACCTTTATGGCTACACCTTC
CSVFNSGTDRHLYGYTF
>.|TRBV29-1|TRBJ1-2|.
TGCAGCGTTGAACAGGGCACTGATGGCTACACCTTC
CSVEQGTDGYTF
>.|TRBV15|TRBJ2-5|.
TGTGCCACCAGCAGAGAGCTTCGGGAGACCCAGTACTTC
CATSRELRETQYF
>.|TRBV27|TRBJ2-7|.
TGTGCCAGCAGTTTATCAGCGGACTACGAGCAGTACTTC
CASSLSADYEQYF
>.|TRBV25-1|TRBJ2-6|.
TGTGCCAGCAGTGTGGGACGGGTCCTGACTTTC
CASSVGRVLTF
>.|TRBV19|TRBJ2-5|.
TGTGCCAGTAGTATAGATGGGGAGACCCAGTACTTC
CASSIDGETQYF
>.|TRBV27|TRBJ2-2|TRBD1
TGTGCCAGCAGTTTAAAGGGGGCAGGCGGGGAGCTGTTTTTT
CASSLKGAGGELFF
>.|TRBV5-6|TRBJ2-7|TRBD1
TGTGCCAGCAGCCCGACAGGGTTCGTGGCCTACGAGCAGTACTTC
CASSPTGFVAYEQYF
>.|TRBV5-6|TRBJ1-1|.
TGTGCCAGCAGCGTTAGTAACACTGAAGCTTTCTTT
CASSVSNTEAFF